Described below is a single T cell receptor (beta chain) sequence and its context. Its specificity is unknown. The germline CDR1 and CDR2 sequences are MNHEY and SMNVEV (reference sequence). Between the trimmed V and J ends, which lost 5 bases and 0 bases, there was a span of 22 bases. The CDR3 spans 18 residues. This specimen comes from a study of coeliac disease. The study's findings and limits: Lower clonality than controls marked TRB and TRG repertoires from active celiac intraepithelial and lamina propria samples. Known gliadin-specific TRB sequences: about 55% of the 18 coeliac samples, only 1 of 6 controls. Cross-contamination between intraepithelial and lamina propria cells was possible.

Some clones are missing from TCRdb's copy, which holds only in-frame ones; the method was immunoSEQ multiplex PCR. The table includes some 1,400 clones, 80% to 90% detected once. Sequencing used one aliquot of around 540,000 cells per fraction. This chain joins TRBV27 and TRBJ1-1; D unresolved. This clonotype originated in a woman under 30 with active celiac disease. The source material was lymphocytes from the gut lamina propria. The CDR3 spells CASSPLYQMTWMNTEAFF. The CDR3 DNA is TGTGCCAGCAGTCCATTATATCAGATGACATGGATGAACACTGAAGCTTTCTTT.